These 21 T cell receptor beta chains share one sample of origin, sequenced in a study of cytomegalovirus exposure and HLA in healthy donors. Amplification used 60 Vbeta primers and 13 Jbeta primers. Profiling relied on immunoSEQ multiplex PCR, and the TCRdb table lists in-frame clones only, not all of them. The sample records about 190,000 clones, 83% being singletons. What was sequenced was PBMCs. These TCRs come from a man between 35 and 55 years old in good health and CMV-seropositive.

The sample holds a few counts of this clone. This chain connects TRBV15 to TRBJ2-7; 8 nucleotides line up with TRBD1. Germline CDR1 LNHNV, CDR2 YYDKDF (reference sequence). V lost 0 bases and J lost 3; bases outside the gene matches: 7. The CDR3 runs 16 residues. The CDR3 region is CATSRDRAGGVYEQYF. The DNA for the CDR3 is TGTGCCACCAGCAGAGATAGGGCAGGGGGCGTCTACGAGCAGTACTTC.

This chain connects TRBV29-1 to TRBJ2-3; D is possibly TRBD2 (5 bases). Trimming cost V 4 bases and J 4 bases, with 12 bases left between them. The germline CDR1 and CDR2 sequences are SQVTM and ANQGSEA. The CDR3 has 13 amino acids. CDR3 sequence: CSVVYSRADTQYF. The DNA of the CDR3 is TGCAGCGTTGTATATTCGAGGGCAGATACGCAGTATTTT.

The count of this clone is one. This chain uses TRBV7-2 with TRBJ2-2, with D possibly being TRBD2 (6 bases). V was pared by 2 bases and J by 3 bases, with 10 bases between. The CDR3 consists of 15 residues. Germline V gives CDR1 SGHTA, CDR2 FQGNSA. The CDR3 nucleotides are TGTGCCAGCAGCTTATACGGGAGTGACACCGGGGAGCTGTTTTTT. Translated: CASSLYGSDTGELFF.

As regards this clone: The same CDR3 also results from other DNA sequences found in this sample. The rearrangement uses TRBV30 and TRBJ1-2; 8 positions agree with TRBD1. Trimming cost V 2 bases and J 4 bases; bases outside gene matches: 3. The CDR3 is made up of 13 amino acids. CDR1 GTSNPN and CDR2 SVGIG come from the germline V gene (reference sequence). The chain's CDR3 is CAWSRDRPYGYTF. In DNA, the CDR3 is TGTGCCTGGAGTCGGGACAGGCCCTATGGCTACACCTTC.

The V and J genes are TRBV5-1 and TRBJ1-1, with TRBD1 matching over 12 bases. V trimming: 4 bases; J trimming: 3 bases; junction bases outside the gene matches: 13. The CDR3 has 18 residues. Germline assignment: CDR1 SGHRS and CDR2 YFSETQ. The CDR3 sequence: CASSPGPGQGARDTEAFF. The CDR3 DNA reads TGCGCCAGCAGCCCGGGACCGGGACAGGGGGCTCGGGACACTGAAGCTTTCTTT. The full variable domain, in which reference TRBV5-1 and TRBJ1-1 provide the parts outside the CDR3, is KAGVTQTPRYLIKTRGQQVTLSCSPISGHRSVSWYQQTPGQGLQFLFEYFSETQRNKGNFPGRFSGRQFSNSRSEMNVSTLELGDSALYLCASSPGPGQGARDTEAFFGQGTRLTVV.

The chain employs TRBV6-1 and TRBJ1-1, with 8 bases identical to TRBD1. The CDR3 length is 14 residues. Germline CDR1 MNHNS, CDR2 SASEGT. V dropped 4 bases and J dropped 1; count of bases not matched to a gene: 2. The CDR3, as DNA: TGTGCCAGCAGTGCTGGGACAGGGAACACTGAAGCTTTCTTT. Protein product: CASSAGTGNTEAFF.

The chain recombines TRBV28 with TRBJ2-7, with D possibly TRBD1 on 7 matching bases. The CDR3 has 15 residues. Germline V lookup: CDR1 MDHEN, CDR2 SYDVKM. V dropped 3 bases and J dropped 1 base, with 13 bases sitting between them. The CDR3 spells CASSLGGQRSYEQYF. In nucleotides, the CDR3 is TGTGCCAGCAGTTTGGGGGGACAGAGATCCTACGAGCAGTACTTC.

The V call is TRBV6-5, the J call TRBJ2-2, with 8 nucleotides matching TRBD2. After removal of 7 bases from V and 7 bases from J, the junction contained 8 bases not matched to a gene. Germline V gene lookup returns CDR1 MNHEY and CDR2 SVGAGI. There are 14 residues in the CDR3. The chain's CDR3 is CASKWRGANGELFF. CDR3 nucleotide sequence: TGTGCCAGCAAGTGGCGGGGGGCAAACGGGGAGCTGTTTTTT.

The chain links TRBV6-4 to TRBJ1-5, with 7 bases matching TRBD1. CDR3 size: 15 residues. From germline, CDR1 is MRHNA and CDR2 SNTAGT. J was trimmed by 6 bases and V by 0 bases; bases with no gene match: 5. The CDR3 loop reads CASSDSAAGGQPQHF. CDR3 coding DNA: TGTGCCAGCAGTGACTCTGCGGCAGGGGGTCAGCCCCAGCATTTT.

This chain uses TRBV5-5 with TRBJ2-1, with TRBD1 identical over 8 bases. CDR3 length: 16 amino acids. Germline V gene sequence: CDR1 SGHKS, CDR2 YYEKEE (reference sequence). With V trimmed by 5 bases and J by 2 bases, 9 bases remained unmatched. DNA of the CDR3: TGTGCCAGCAGAGCGACGGGGACAGGCCCCTACAATGAGCAGTTCTTC. Protein: CASRATGTGPYNEQFF. The full variable domain, rest sourced from reference TRBV5-5 and TRBJ2-1, is DAGVTQSPTHLIKTRGQQVTLRCSPISGHKSVSWYQQVLGQGPQFIFQYYEKEERGRGNFPDRFSARQFPNYSSELNVNALLLGDSALYLCASRATGTGPYNEQFFGPGTRLTVL.

About this clone itself: This same CDR3 is encoded by further DNA sequences in the sample. The chain uses TRBV6-5 and TRBJ1-1; D call uncertain. CDR1 MNHEY and CDR2 SVGAGI come from the germline V gene. This CDR3 has 11 amino acids. Trimming took 8 bases from V and 3 from J, leaving 7 bases between them. The CDR3 DNA sequence: TGTGCCAGCTCGAGGGACACTGAAGCTTTCTTT. Translating it yields CASSRDTEAFF.

V usage is TRBV28 and J usage is TRBJ2-7; D is ambiguous. Trimming took off 6 bases at V and 1 base at J, with 7 bases between the two ends. The CDR3 spans 12 residues. In germline, CDR1 is MDHEN, CDR2 SYDVKM. CDR3 DNA sequence: TGTGCCAGCAGCCCCCCGTCCTACGAGCAGTACTTC. Translated: CASSPPSYEQYF.

The rearrangement joins TRBV25-1 to TRBJ2-5, with D tentatively TRBD1 (7 bases). With the DNA end fitting TRBJ2-7 better, the J assignment may be wrong. Germline V CDR1 and CDR2: MGHDK, SYGVNS. The CDR3 runs to 14 residues. CDR3 sequence (DNA): TGTGCCAGCAGTGAACAGGGGGGCTTCTACGAGCAGTACTTC. It yields the protein CASSEQGGFYEQYF.

CDR3 sequence reads: CASSSSSGRAGEQFF. DNA for the CDR3: TGTGCCAGCAGCTCGTCTAGCGGGAGGGCTGGGGAGCAGTTCTTC. The chain is built from TRBV7-2 and TRBJ2-1; 12 nucleotides agree with TRBD2. Germline CDR1 is SGHTA and CDR2 is FQGNSA. The CDR3 spans 15 residues. V lost 4 bases, J lost 10 bases, and 8 bases stayed unmatched. Variable domain in full (rest from reference TRBV7-2 and TRBJ2-1): GAGVSQSPSNKVTEKGKDVELRCDPISGHTALYWYRQSLGQGLEFLIYFQGNSAPDKSGLPSDRFSAERTGGSVSTLTIQRTQQEDSAVYLCASSSSSGRAGEQFFGPGTRLTVL.

The chain uses TRBV6-5 and TRBJ2-7, with TRBD2 as a possible D gene (6 bases). The CDR3 sequence is 14 residues long. Germline V gene data show CDR1 as MNHEY and CDR2 as SVGAGI. V was pared by 2 bases and J by 5 bases, with 13 bases between. The CDR3 protein is CASSYPGRGHEQYF. The CDR3, as DNA: TGTGCCAGCAGTTACCCGGGGCGGGGTCACGAGCAGTACTTC.

V and J are TRBV5-4 and TRBJ2-3; tentatively, D is TRBD2 (6 bases). CDR1 SGHNT and CDR2 YYREEE come from the germline V gene (reference sequence). V was cut by 4 bases and J by 5 bases, with 17 bases left in between. The CDR3 loop spans 15 amino acids. For the CDR3, the DNA is TGTGCCAGCAGCACCGGGGGAGCAACAGGAGATACGCAGTATTTT. Amino acid sequence: CASSTGGATGDTQYF.

The chain couples TRBV13 to TRBJ2-1; 14 bases fit TRBD2. The CDR3 totals 15 residues. Trimming at V came to 6 bases and at J to 8 bases, leaving 6 bases not matched to a gene. The germline CDR1 and CDR2 sequences are PRHDT and FYEKMQ (reference sequence). CDR3 region: CASSRGTSGSDEQFF. The CDR3 coding sequence is TGTGCCAGCAGTCGCGGGACTAGCGGGAGTGATGAGCAGTTCTTC.

J is TRBJ2-5 and V is TRBV5-5; 8 bases are shared with TRBD1. The CDR3 consists of 15 residues. V lost 3 bases, J lost 2 bases, and 6 bases stayed unmatched. Germline V gene data show CDR1 as SGHKS and CDR2 as YYEKEE (reference sequence). The CDR3 region is CASSSGTGQQETQYF. DNA of the CDR3: TGTGCCAGCAGCTCGGGGACAGGACAACAAGAGACCCAGTACTTC.

The rearrangement links TRBV5-4 to TRBJ2-1; TRBD2 matches at 7 bases. The CDR3 is made up of 16 amino acids. CDR1 SGHNT and CDR2 YYREEE come from the germline V gene (reference sequence). The V segment lost 4 bases and the J segment 8 bases; nucleotides outside the gene matches: 15. The CDR3 nucleotides read TGTGCCAGCAGCCCTGGCGGGAGCTTTAATGGTGATGAGCAGTTCTTC. Protein sequence: CASSPGGSFNGDEQFF.

The chain employs TRBV11-2 and TRBJ2-1, with unresolved D. Per the germline V gene, CDR1 is SGHAT and CDR2 is FQNNGV. The V end lost 1 base, the J end lost 0 bases, and 7 bases lay between the germline ends. CDR3 length: 15 amino acids. In DNA, the CDR3 is TGTGCCAGCAGCTTAGGCTTGAGCTCCTACAATGAGCAGTTCTTC. The encoded protein is CASSLGLSSYNEQFF.

J is TRBJ1-6 and V is TRBV30, with TRBD1 matching 8 bases. V gave up 3 bases and J gave up 13 bases; unmatched junction bases: 2. The CDR3 covers 11 residues. CDR1 is GTSNPN and CDR2 is SVGIG in the germline V gene (reference sequence). The CDR3 nucleotides are TGTGCCTGGAGACAGGGGGTCCCCCTCCACTTT. Translating it yields CAWRQGVPLHF.